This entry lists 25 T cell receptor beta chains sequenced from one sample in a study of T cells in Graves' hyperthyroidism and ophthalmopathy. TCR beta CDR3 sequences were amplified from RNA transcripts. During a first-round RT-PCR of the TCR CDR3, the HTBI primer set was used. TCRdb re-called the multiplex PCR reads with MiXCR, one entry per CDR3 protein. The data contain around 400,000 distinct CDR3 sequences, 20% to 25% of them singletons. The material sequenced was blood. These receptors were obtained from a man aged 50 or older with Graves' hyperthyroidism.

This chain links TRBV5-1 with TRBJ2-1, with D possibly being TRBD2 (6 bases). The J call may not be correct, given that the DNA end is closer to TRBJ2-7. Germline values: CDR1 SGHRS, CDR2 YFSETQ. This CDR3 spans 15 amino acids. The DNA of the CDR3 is TGCGCCAGCAGCTCGGTTAGCGGACCGTACAATGAGCAGTACTTC. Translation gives CASSSVSGPYNEQYF.

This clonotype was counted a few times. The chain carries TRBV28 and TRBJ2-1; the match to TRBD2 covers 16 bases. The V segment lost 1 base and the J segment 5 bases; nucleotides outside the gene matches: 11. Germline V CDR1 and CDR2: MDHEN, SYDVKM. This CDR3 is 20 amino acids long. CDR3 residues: CASSLYGGGLAGGPHNEQFF. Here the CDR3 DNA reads TGTGCCAGCAGTTTATATGGTGGGGGACTAGCGGGAGGGCCCCACAATGAGCAGTTCTTC.

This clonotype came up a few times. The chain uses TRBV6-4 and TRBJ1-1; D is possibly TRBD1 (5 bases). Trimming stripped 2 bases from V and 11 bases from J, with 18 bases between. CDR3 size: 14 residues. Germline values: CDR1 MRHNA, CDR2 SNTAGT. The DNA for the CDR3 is TGTGCCAGCAGTGACGACGAATACGGGGGACTGGCTTTCTTT. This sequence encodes CASSDDEYGGLAFF.

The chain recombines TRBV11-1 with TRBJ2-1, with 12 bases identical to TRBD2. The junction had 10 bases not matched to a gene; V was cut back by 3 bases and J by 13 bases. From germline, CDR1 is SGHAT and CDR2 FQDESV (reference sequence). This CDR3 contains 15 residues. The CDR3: CASSLTSGSMWGQFF. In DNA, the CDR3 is TGTGCCAGCAGCTTGACTAGCGGGAGCATGTGGGGACAGTTCTTC.

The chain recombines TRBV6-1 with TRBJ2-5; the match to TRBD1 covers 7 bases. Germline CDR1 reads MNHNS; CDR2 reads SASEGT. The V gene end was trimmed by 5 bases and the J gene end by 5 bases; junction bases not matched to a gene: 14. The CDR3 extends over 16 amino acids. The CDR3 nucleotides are TGTGCCAGCAGTTTTACCCCCGGACAGGCTGGGGAGACCCAGTACTTC. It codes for CASSFTPGQAGETQYF.

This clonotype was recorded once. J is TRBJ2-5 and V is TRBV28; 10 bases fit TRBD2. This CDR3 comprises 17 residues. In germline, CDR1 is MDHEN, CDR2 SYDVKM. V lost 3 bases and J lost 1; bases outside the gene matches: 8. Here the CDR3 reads CASSFSGLADIQETQYF. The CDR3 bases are TGTGCCAGCAGTTTTTCCGGACTAGCGGATATCCAAGAGACCCAGTACTTC.

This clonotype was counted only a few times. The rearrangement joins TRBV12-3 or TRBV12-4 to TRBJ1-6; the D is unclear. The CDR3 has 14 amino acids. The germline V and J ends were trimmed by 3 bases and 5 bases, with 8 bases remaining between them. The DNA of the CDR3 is TGTGCCAGCAGTTTTTTGGGGAATAATTCACCCCTCCACTTT. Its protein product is CASSFLGNNSPLHF.

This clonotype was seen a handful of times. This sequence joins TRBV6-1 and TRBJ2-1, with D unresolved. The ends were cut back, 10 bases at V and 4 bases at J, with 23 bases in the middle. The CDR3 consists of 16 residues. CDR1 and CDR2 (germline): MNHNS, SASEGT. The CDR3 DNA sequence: TGTGCCACCCTCACTCCGCCTTGGGATCCATACAATGAGCAGTTCTTC. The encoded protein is CATLTPPWDPYNEQFF.

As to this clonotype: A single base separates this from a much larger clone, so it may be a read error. The CDR3 bases are TGTGCCAGCGGCTTGGGGATAGCGGGAGACGATGAGCAGTTCTTC. It translates to CASGLGIAGDDEQFF. The rearrangement links TRBV5-6 to TRBJ2-1, with 9 nucleotides matching TRBD2. The CDR3 sequence is 15 residues long. CDR1 and CDR2 (germline): SGHDT, YYEEEE.

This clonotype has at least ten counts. The chain's CDR3 is CASSFFPGGHNEQFF. CDR3 DNA sequence: TGTGCCAGCAGCTTTTTCCCAGGGGGCCACAATGAGCAGTTCTTC. The chain is built from TRBV7-2 and TRBJ2-1, with TRBD1 identical over 8 bases. This CDR3 has 15 amino acids. Germline V gene lookup returns CDR1 SGHTA and CDR2 FQGNSA. The junction had 6 bases not matched to a gene; V was cut back by 3 bases and J by 5 bases.

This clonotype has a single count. The CDR3 sequence: CASSHGLAGVSVDTQYF. For the CDR3, the DNA is TGTGCCAGCAGCCACGGACTAGCGGGAGTATCTGTAGATACGCAGTATTTT. The V gene is TRBV7-6, the J gene TRBJ2-3; 13 bases agree with TRBD2. The CDR3 length is 17 residues. The V and J ends lost 5 bases and 5 bases, in that order; junction bases with no gene match: 10. CDR1 SGHVS and CDR2 FNYEAQ come from the germline V gene. Looking up the rest from reference TRBV7-6 and TRBJ2-3 gives the full variable domain: GAGVSQSPRYKVTKRGQDVALRCDPISGHVSLYWYRQALGQGPEFLTYFNYEAQQDKSGLPNDRFSAERPEGSISTLTIQRTEQRDSAMYRCASSHGLAGVSVDTQYFGPGTRLTVL.

The CDR3 DNA reads as TGTGCCAGCAGTCTAGGACAGGGGGTGTATCCCCAGCATTTT. It is translated as CASSLGQGVYPQHF. The chain links TRBV6-1 to TRBJ1-5; 10 nucleotides agree with TRBD1. The CDR3 extends over 14 amino acids. V trimming: 5 bases; J trimming: 10 bases; junction bases outside the gene matches: 8. Germline V gives CDR1 MNHNS, CDR2 SASEGT.

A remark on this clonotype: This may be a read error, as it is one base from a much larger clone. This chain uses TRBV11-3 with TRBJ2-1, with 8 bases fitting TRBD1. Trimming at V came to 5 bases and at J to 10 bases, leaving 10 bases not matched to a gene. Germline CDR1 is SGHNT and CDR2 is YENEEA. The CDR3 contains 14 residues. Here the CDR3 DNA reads TGTGCCAGCAGCCCCAGGACAGGGCCAAACGAGCAGTTCTTC. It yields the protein CASSPRTGPNEQFF.

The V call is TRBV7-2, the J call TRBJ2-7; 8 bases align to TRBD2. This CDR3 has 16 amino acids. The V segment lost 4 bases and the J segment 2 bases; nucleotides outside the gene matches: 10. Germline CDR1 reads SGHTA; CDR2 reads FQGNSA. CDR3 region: CASSWFPGGGTYEQYF. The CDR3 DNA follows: TGTGCCAGCAGCTGGTTTCCGGGGGGGGGAACCTACGAGCAGTACTTC.

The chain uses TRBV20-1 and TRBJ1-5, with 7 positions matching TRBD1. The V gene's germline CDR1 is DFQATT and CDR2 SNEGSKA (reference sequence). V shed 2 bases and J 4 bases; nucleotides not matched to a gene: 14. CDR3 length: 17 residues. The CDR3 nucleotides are TGCAGTGCTAGACCTGAAATGGGGACAGTAGTTAATCAGCCCCAGCATTTT. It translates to CSARPEMGTVVNQPQHF.

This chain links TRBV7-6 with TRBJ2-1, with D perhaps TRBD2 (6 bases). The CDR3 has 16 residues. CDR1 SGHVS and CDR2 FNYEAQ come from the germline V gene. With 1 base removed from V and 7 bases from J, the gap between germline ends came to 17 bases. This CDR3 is CASSLVGFGSLNEQFF. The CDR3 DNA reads TGTGCCAGCAGCTTAGTTGGTTTCGGGAGTTTGAATGAGCAGTTCTTC.

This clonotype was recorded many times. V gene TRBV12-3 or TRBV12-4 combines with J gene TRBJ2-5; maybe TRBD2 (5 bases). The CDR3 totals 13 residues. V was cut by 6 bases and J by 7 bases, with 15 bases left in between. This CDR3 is CASRPAAAWTQYF. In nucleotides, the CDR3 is TGTGCCAGCAGACCAGCGGCCGCCTGGACCCAGTACTTC.

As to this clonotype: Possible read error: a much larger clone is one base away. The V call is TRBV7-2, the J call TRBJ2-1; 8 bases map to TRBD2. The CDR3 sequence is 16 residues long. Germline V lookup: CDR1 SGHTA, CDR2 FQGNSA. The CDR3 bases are TGTGCCAGCAGCTTATATGGGACTAGGGGTATCGATGAGCGGTTCTTC. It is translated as CASSLYGTRGIDERFF.

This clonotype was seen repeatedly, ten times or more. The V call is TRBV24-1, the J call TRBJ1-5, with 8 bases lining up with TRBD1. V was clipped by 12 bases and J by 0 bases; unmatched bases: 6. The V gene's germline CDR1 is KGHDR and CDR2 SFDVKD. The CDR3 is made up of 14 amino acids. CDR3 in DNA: TGTGCCGCCGGGACAGGCTATAGCAATCAGCCCCAGCATTTT. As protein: CAAGTGYSNQPQHF.

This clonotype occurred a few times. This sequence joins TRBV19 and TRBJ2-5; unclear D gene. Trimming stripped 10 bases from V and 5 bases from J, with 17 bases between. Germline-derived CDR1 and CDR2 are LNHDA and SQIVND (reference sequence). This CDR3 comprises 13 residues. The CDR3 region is CATATGLRETQYF. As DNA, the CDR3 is TGTGCCACGGCGACCGGGCTGAGGGAGACCCAGTACTTC. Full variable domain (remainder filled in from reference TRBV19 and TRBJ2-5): DGGITQSPKYLFRKEGQNVTLSCEQNLNHDAMYWYRQDPGQGLRLIYYSQIVNDFQKGDIAEGYSVSREKKESFPLTVTSAQKNPTAFYLCATATGLRETQYFGPGTRLLVL.

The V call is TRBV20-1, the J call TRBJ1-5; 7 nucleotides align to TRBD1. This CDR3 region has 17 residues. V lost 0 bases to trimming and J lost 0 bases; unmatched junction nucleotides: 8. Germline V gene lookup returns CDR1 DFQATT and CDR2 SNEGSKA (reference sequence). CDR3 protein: CSARDPQGSYSNQPQHF. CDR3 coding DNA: TGCAGTGCTAGAGATCCACAGGGGTCTTATAGCAATCAGCCCCAGCATTTT.

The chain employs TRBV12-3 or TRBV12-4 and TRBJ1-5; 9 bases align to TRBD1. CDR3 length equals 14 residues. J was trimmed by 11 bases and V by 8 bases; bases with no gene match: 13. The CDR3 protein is CASSEWVRDRAQHF. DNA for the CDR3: TGTGCCAGCTCCGAGTGGGTCCGGGACAGGGCCCAGCATTTT.

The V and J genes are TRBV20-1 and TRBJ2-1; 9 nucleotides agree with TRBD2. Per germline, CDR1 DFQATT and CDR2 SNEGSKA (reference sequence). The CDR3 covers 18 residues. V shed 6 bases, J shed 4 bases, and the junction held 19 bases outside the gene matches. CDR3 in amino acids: CSAPIGGGRARGYNEQFF. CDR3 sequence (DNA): TGCAGTGCCCCCATCGGGGGCGGGAGGGCCCGCGGGTACAATGAGCAGTTCTTC.

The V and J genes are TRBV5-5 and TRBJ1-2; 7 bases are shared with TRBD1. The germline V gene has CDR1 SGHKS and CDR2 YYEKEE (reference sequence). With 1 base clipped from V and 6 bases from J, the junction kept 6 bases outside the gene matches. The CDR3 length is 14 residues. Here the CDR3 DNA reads TGTGCCAGCAGCTTGTGGGCAGGGGGACATGGCTACACCTTC. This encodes CASSLWAGGHGYTF.

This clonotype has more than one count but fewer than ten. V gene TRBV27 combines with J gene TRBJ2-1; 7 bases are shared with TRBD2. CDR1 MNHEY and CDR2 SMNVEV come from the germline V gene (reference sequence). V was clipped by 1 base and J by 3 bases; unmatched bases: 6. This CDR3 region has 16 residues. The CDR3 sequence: CASSLYSSGDYNEQFF. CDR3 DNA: TGTGCCAGCAGTTTATACTCCAGCGGGGACTACAATGAGCAGTTCTTC.